This T cell receptor beta chain was profiled in a study of Ad26.COV2.S vaccination and SARS-CoV-2 variants (dated by TCRdb to about 2021). For context, the study as a whole: Vaccine-arm donors were drawn from COV1001, a multicentre, randomized, double-blind, placebo-controlled phase I-IIa trial of Ad26.COV2.S in healthy adults. Ad26.COV2.S was administered intramuscularly at 5 x 10^10 or 1 x 10^11 viral particles, either as a single shot or as two shots given 56 days apart. The specificity and breadth of SARS-CoV-2-reactive T cell receptors after Ad26.COV2.S vaccination were assessed by TCRbeta repertoire sequencing. A total of approximately 30 samples were included in the TCR-sequenced set, comprising 19 Ad26.COV2.S vaccine recipients, 5 placebo recipients and 8 SARS-CoV-2 convalescent individuals. Trial participants were randomized into five groups of five: low-dose or high-dose Ad26.COV2.S given once or twice, or placebo on both occasions. Investigators did not know the trial group allocation while performing experiments and assessing outcomes. Overall study outcomes, separate from this receptor: Substantial breadth of spike-specific CD8+ and CD4+ T cell responses was reported after vaccination. Ad26.COV2.S recipients had higher spike-specific TCR breadth than placebo recipients (P = 0.0014). The authors noted that the TCR breadth and depth analyses may have underestimated total T cell responses. Comparing responses between vaccine doses or regimens was not something the study was powered to do. Vaccine and placebo recipients had similar non-spike TCR breadth, a finding consistent with the vaccine containing only spike.

The V end loses 0 bases and the J end loses 4 bases, and a stretch of 7 bases separates them. From its cysteine to its phenylalanine, the CDR3 spans 14 amino acids. Only the CDR3 part of the read is kept: 42 bases, read in frame from the first base. In the germline V gene, CDR1 corresponds to SGHRS and CDR2 to YFSETQ. The immunoSEQ Assay was used to sequence TCRbeta CDR3 regions. After extraction, genomic DNA underwent amplification by bias-controlled multiplex PCR, followed by high-throughput sequencing. In the authors' own workflow: Collapsing and filtering of sequences were performed to quantify the absolute abundance of each unique TCRbeta CDR3 region. T cell fraction was estimated by normalizing TCRbeta template counts to usable DNA, which was measured by amplifying reference genes present in all nucleated cells. Repertoire TCRs were annotated as SARS-CoV-2-specific when V gene, CDR3 amino acid sequence and J gene were exactly matched to a known reactive TCR set. The reference SARS-CoV-2 TCR set came from MIRA and was filtered for enrichment in COVID-19-positive ImmuneCODE repertoires, removing public or cross-reactive TCRs. Drawing on the MIRA antigens, annotated TCRs were analysed further at the level of specific ORF or position within ORF. Breadth was defined as annotated unique rearrangements over total unique productive rearrangements; depth was the summed frequency of those rearrangements. Group comparisons of TCR breadth used two-sided Wilcoxon rank-sum tests. TCRdb took over this immuneACCESS table, retaining in-frame rearrangements with V and J assigned. Such tables are incomplete; in checked studies, under half of the missing clones stem from an unresolved V gene, and the remainder is unexplained. That table supplies the V and J calls and clone size; D and trimming were determined from the DNA. In all, the sample holds about 680,000 clones, and more than 80% of those were seen once. In total, the top ten clones hold nearly 1.5% of the sample.

The label giving this sample's treatment or condition can be read as: 19 received Ad26.COV2.S at low or high dose, single or two shots; about 5 received placebo; per-sample allocation not given. For vaccine and placebo recipients, the sequenced repertoires came from samples collected on day 63 after the first injection. Between 29 July and 7 August 2020, Cohort 1b enrolled 25 adults aged 18-55 years at one site in Boston, USA. As a vaccine, Ad26.COV2.S was a replication-incompetent adenovirus type 26 vector that expressed a prefusion-stabilized SARS-CoV-2 spike protein derived from the original Wuhan strain. Remarks on this clone: It lacks a known antigen. Base qualities were left out, and no much larger clone turns up one base away.

The TCR originated in a person between 18 and 65 years old who received the Ad26.COV2.S COVID-19 vaccine or a placebo. The material sequenced was peripheral blood, taken in a trial of Ad26.COV2.S vaccine versus placebo. The V and J segments used are TRBV5-1 and TRBJ2-2, with TRBD1 as a weak D call on 5 bases. CDR3 reads: CASSLARATGELFF. The DNA reads TGCGCCAGCAGCTTGGCCAGGGCCACCGGGGAGCTGTTTTTT. Joined to the reference TRBV5-1 and TRBJ2-2 proteins, this CDR3 gives the full variable domain: KAGVTQTPRYLIKTRGQQVTLSCSPISGHRSVSWYQQTPGQGLQFLFEYFSETQRNKGNFPGRFSGRQFSNSRSEMNVSTLELGDSALYLCASSLARATGELFFGEGSRLTVL.